Below are 20 T cell receptor beta chains sequenced from a single sample in a study of PD-L1 blockade in urothelial cancer. Time point defined: pretreatment peripheral blood. Sequencing was performed with immunoSEQ multiplex PCR; in TCRdb, only in-frame clones are kept and a portion is missing. The table shows roughly 63,000 clones, with about four fifths occurring only once. This material consisted of PBMCs, taken around atezolizumab (anti-PD-L1) treatment. These receptors came from a man aged 65 to 85 with urothelial cancer.

The chain is built from TRBV11-3 and TRBJ2-5; TRBD2 matches at 10 bases. J was trimmed by 4 bases and V by 3 bases; bases with no gene match: 11. The germline gives CDR1 SGHNT, CDR2 YENEEA. This CDR3 is 17 amino acids long. The DNA for the CDR3 is TGTGCCAGCAGCTTCTCCCGGCTAGCGGGAGTCGGAGAGACCCAGTACTTC. Translating it yields CASSFSRLAGVGETQYF.

The chain recombines TRBV2 with TRBJ2-3; 8 bases map to TRBD2. Trimming cost V 3 bases and J 4 bases; bases outside gene matches: 6. Germline V lookup: CDR1 SNHLY, CDR2 FYNNEI. The CDR3 spans 15 residues. As DNA, the CDR3 is TGTGCCAGCAGTGACCGGGGGGGCCGTTCAGATACGCAGTATTTT. Translating gives CASSDRGGRSDTQYF.

The chain recombines TRBV5-5 with TRBJ2-1, with 10 bases lining up with TRBD2. Germline values: CDR1 SGHKS, CDR2 YYEKEE (reference sequence). After removal of 2 bases from V and 3 bases from J, the junction contained 2 bases not matched to a gene. The CDR3 is made up of 15 amino acids. In DNA, the CDR3 is TGTGCCAGCAGCTTAACTAGCGGGGTCTACAATGAGCAGTTCTTC. It specifies CASSLTSGVYNEQFF.

This clone showed up just a few times. The V and J genes are TRBV7-8 and TRBJ1-1, with D perhaps matching TRBD1 (6 bases). V lost 0 bases, J lost 0 bases, and 8 bases lay in between. CDR3 length equals 15 residues. Germline-derived CDR1 and CDR2 are SGHVS and FQNEAQ. This CDR3 is CASSLAGQMNTEAFF. Written as DNA, the CDR3 is TGTGCCAGCAGCTTAGCGGGACAAATGAACACTGAAGCTTTCTTT. The full variable domain, rest sourced from reference TRBV7-8 and TRBJ1-1, is GAGVSQSPRYKVAKRGQDVALRCDPISGHVSLFWYQQALGQGPEFLTYFQNEAQLDKSGLPSDRFFAERPEGSVSTLKIQRTQQEDSAVYLCASSLAGQMNTEAFFGQGTRLTVV.

This clone was recorded at least ten times. The sample has other DNA sequences that encode this CDR3 too. CDR3 region: CSARTGTEAFF. In DNA, the CDR3 is TGCAGTGCTAGAACGGGGACTGAAGCTTTCTTT. The chain recombines TRBV20-1 with TRBJ1-1; D is ambiguous. The CDR3 totals 11 residues. Germline V lookup: CDR1 DFQATT, CDR2 SNEGSKA (reference sequence). The germline V and J ends were trimmed by 2 bases and 5 bases, with 6 bases remaining between them.

The J gene is TRBJ2-7, the V gene TRBV10-3; perhaps TRBD1 as D (6 bases). The CDR3 length is 12 residues. Germline V gives CDR1 ENHRY, CDR2 SYGVKD. V gave up 0 bases and J gave up 6 bases, with 6 bases separating them. CDR3 in amino acids: CAISESRGEQYF. In nucleotides, the CDR3 is TGTGCCATCAGTGAGTCCAGGGGCGAGCAGTACTTC.

The rearrangement uses TRBV9 and TRBJ2-1; a weak D match, TRBD2 (5 bases). V dropped 0 bases and J dropped 0 bases, with 10 bases sitting between them. The CDR3 is made up of 16 amino acids. CDR1 is SGDLS, CDR2 YYNGEE, per germline. The CDR3 protein is CASSVDAGSSYNEQFF. As DNA, the CDR3 is TGTGCCAGCAGCGTAGATGCGGGTAGCTCCTACAATGAGCAGTTCTTC.

This clone was seen a handful of times. This sequence joins TRBV7-2 and TRBJ2-3; 11 bases map to TRBD2. Looked up from germline, CDR1 is SGHTA and CDR2 is FQGNSA. The CDR3 sequence is 17 residues long. V trimming: 6 bases; J trimming: 2 bases; junction bases outside the gene matches: 10. The CDR3 sequence is CASRQARLAGHTDTQYF. CDR3 bases: TGTGCCAGCAGACAGGCCCGACTAGCGGGGCACACAGATACGCAGTATTTT.

The V call is TRBV5-5, the J call TRBJ1-5, with a possible D match to TRBD1 (6 bases). The CDR3 length is 16 residues. V was cut by 0 bases and J by 0 bases, with 10 bases left in between. Germline loops: CDR1 SGHKS, CDR2 YYEKEE (reference sequence). DNA for the CDR3: TGTGCCAGCAGCTTGGGACAGGCGAATAGCAATCAGCCCCAGCATTTT. This translates into CASSLGQANSNQPQHF.

The chain recombines TRBV7-3 with TRBJ1-1; D may be TRBD1 (5 bases). Trimming pared 5 bases from V and 1 base from J, leaving 14 bases between. Germline V gives CDR1 SGHTA, CDR2 FQGTGA. CDR3 length: 15 amino acids. Here the CDR3 DNA reads TGTGCCAGCAGCCTAGGGGCTACCTCGAACACTGAAGCTTTCTTT. Translating it yields CASSLGATSNTEAFF.

This clone was counted a few times. The rearrangement links TRBV18 to TRBJ2-7; TRBD2 matches 14 bases. The germline CDR1 and CDR2 sequences are KGHSH and LQKENI. The length of the CDR3 is 15 residues. Unmatched junction bases numbered 2, after V lost 5 bases and J lost 2 bases. The CDR3 coding sequence is TGTGCCAGCTCAAGGACTAGCGGGGGGCCCTACGAGCAGTACTTC. It yields the protein CASSRTSGGPYEQYF.

This sequence joins TRBV30 and TRBJ2-1; perhaps TRBD2 as D (6 bases). Germline loops: CDR1 GTSNPN, CDR2 SVGIG (reference sequence). The CDR3 totals 16 residues. V was cut by 2 bases and J by 4 bases, with 18 bases left in between. The DNA of the CDR3 is TGTGCCTGGAGTTGGAGGGCCGTCCTCGGGTACAATGAGCAGTTCTTC. The encoded protein is CAWSWRAVLGYNEQFF.

This clone was picked up one time. Here the CDR3 reads CASSEERGVDGELFF. The CDR3, as DNA: TGTGCCAGCAGTGAAGAGCGGGGGGTGGACGGGGAGCTGTTTTTT. The V gene is TRBV2, the J gene TRBJ2-2; 9 bases fit TRBD2. V lost 1 base, J lost 7 bases, and 4 bases stayed unmatched. From germline, CDR1 is SNHLY and CDR2 FYNNEI. This CDR3 contains 15 residues. The full variable domain, in which reference TRBV2 and TRBJ2-2 provide the parts outside the CDR3, is EPEVTQTPSHQVTQMGQEVILRCVPISNHLYFYWYRQILGQKVEFLVSFYNNEISEKSEIFDDQFSVERPDGSNFTLKIRSTKLEDSAMYFCASSEERGVDGELFFGEGSRLTVL.

The chain uses TRBV5-6 and TRBJ1-2, with 8 bases identical to TRBD1. The CDR3 length is 16 residues. V shed 3 bases and J 1 base; nucleotides not matched to a gene: 8. Germline CDR1 SGHDT, CDR2 YYEEEE. The DNA of the CDR3 is TGTGCCAGCAGCTGGGGCGGACAGGGAATTAACTATGGCTACACCTTC. Protein sequence: CASSWGGQGINYGYTF.

The chain couples TRBV2 to TRBJ2-7; possible D gene TRBD1, 6 bases. The CDR3 has 13 residues. Germline-derived CDR1 and CDR2 are SNHLY and FYNNEI. Trimming pared 7 bases from V and 1 base from J, leaving 11 bases between. CDR3 nucleotide sequence: TGTGCCAGCAAAGGGGACACATCCTACGAGCAGTACTTC. The encoded protein is CASKGDTSYEQYF.

The chain recombines TRBV5-4 with TRBJ2-1, with 7 bases aligning to TRBD2. Germline loops: CDR1 SGHNT, CDR2 YYREEE (reference sequence). V lost 4 bases to trimming and J lost 6 bases; unmatched junction nucleotides: 10. The CDR3 sequence is 15 residues long. CDR3 DNA sequence: TGTGCCAGCAGCCTTCTGGGAGGGCCCAGCAATGAGCAGTTCTTC. It is translated as CASSLLGGPSNEQFF.

V usage is TRBV5-6 and J usage is TRBJ2-3; 15 bases fit TRBD2. This CDR3 has 17 residues. Germline CDR1 reads SGHDT; CDR2 reads YYEEEE. The V gene end was trimmed by 5 bases and the J gene end by 6 bases; junction bases not matched to a gene: 10. CDR3 bases: TGTGCCAGCAGTGGACTAGCGGGAGGGCCCGGTCCGGATACGCAGTATTTT. Translating it yields CASSGLAGGPGPDTQYF.

This chain links TRBV18 with TRBJ2-7, with D perhaps TRBD1 (6 bases). The length of the CDR3 is 14 residues. V lost 0 bases and J 1 base, leaving 7 bases between the germline ends. Germline loops: CDR1 KGHSH, CDR2 LQKENI. The CDR3 region is CASSPPTGSYEQYF. The CDR3 DNA reads TGTGCCAGCTCACCACCGACAGGTTCCTACGAGCAGTACTTC.

This clone was seen only once. This chain connects TRBV19 to TRBJ1-2, with D possibly matching TRBD1 (5 bases). Germline lookup yields CDR1 LNHDA and CDR2 SQIVND (reference sequence). Trimming took off 6 bases at V and 7 bases at J, with 18 bases between the two ends. The CDR3 contains 14 residues. The CDR3 sequence: CASSSTPNQGGYTF. The CDR3 DNA sequence: TGTGCCAGTAGCTCGACACCCAATCAGGGTGGCTACACCTTC.

The chain carries TRBV25-1 and TRBJ1-3; no firm D call. Germline V gene lookup returns CDR1 MGHDK and CDR2 SYGVNS. The CDR3 is made up of 14 amino acids. V lost 2 bases and J lost 1, with 6 bases in between. The CDR3 nucleotides read TGTGCCAGCAGTGAACAGGTTTCTGGAAACACCATATATTTT. Residues: CASSEQVSGNTIYF.